The text below deals with one T cell receptor (beta chain). What it binds is unknown. Libraries were prepared by immunoSEQ multiplex PCR; TCRdb keeps only in-frame clonotypes and omits some of them. The sample records more than 40,000 clones, 80% to 95% being singletons. The CDR3 has 19 residues. V shed 1 base, J shed 1 base, and the junction held 8 bases outside the gene matches. Germline CDR1 MNHEY, CDR2 SMNVEV (reference sequence). The data belong to a study of T cell responses to AZD1222 COVID-19 vaccine. Overall study findings and caveats: Females made up more of the donors, who were largely white British, and clonal diversity may have come out too low. Epitopes outside B.1.351 and B.1.1.7 mutated regions reportedly drew nearly half of spike TCRs. Baseline serostatus was positive in only a handful of AZD1222 recipients.

Sequenced here: peripheral blood, sampled 28 days after the second AZD1222 dose. The TCR originated in an adult who received the AZD1222 COVID-19 vaccine. This chain joins TRBV27 and TRBJ1-6, with TRBD1 identical over 9 bases. The CDR3 region has the DNA TGTGCCAGCAGTTTATGGGGACAGGGTGAAAGGTCCTATAATTCACCCCTCCACTTT. It is translated as CASSLWGQGERSYNSPLHF.